This T cell receptor beta chain was captured by sequencing in a study of CD8+CD57+ T cells in acquired aplastic anemia. Whole-study context: The DNA of sorted CD4+ and CD8+ cells averaged approximately 3.3 ug. Study-wide results and limits: The study found no significant CD8+ Simpson's diversity difference between patients and controls. Patients and controls shared twenty-nine CD8+ CDR3 sequences.

Investigators profiled TCR beta VDJ and CDR3 from genomic DNA template. TCRdb reanalysed the reads using MiXCR and keeps one entry per CDR3 protein. The sample has over 35,000 distinct CDR3 sequences, 68% seen once. Germline lookup yields CDR1 SGHVS and CDR2 FQNEAQ. Trimming took 10 bases from V and 2 from J, leaving 17 bases between them. This CDR3 is built from 15 residues. The sample holds one count of this clonotype. The antigen is not known. The rearrangement joins TRBV7-8 to TRBJ2-2, with D perhaps TRBD1 (6 bases). Sequenced sample: sorted CD4+, CD8+, or CD8+CD57+ T cells (not recorded which) from PBMCs. The source of this sequence is a human donor in good health, serving as a control. CDR3 loop: CATNPNRVNTGELFF. The CDR3 bases are TGTGCCACCAACCCTAACAGGGTTAACACCGGGGAGCTGTTTTTT.